Detailed here is one T cell receptor beta chain. TCRdb fed the 5' RACE reads into MiXCR, producing one record per CDR3 protein. The repertoire has a few hundred thousand distinct CDR3 sequences, roughly 12% of them found once; the top ten carry 18%. V lost 0 bases and J lost 0; bases outside the gene matches: 7. CDR1 is LGHDT, CDR2 YNNKEL, per germline (reference sequence). The CDR3 consists of 19 residues. The data are from a study of T cells after yellow fever vaccination. About the research overall: In the case of low-cell-number fractions, SMART-Seq v4 Ultra Low Input was used for preparation.

This TCR was recovered from a man aged 18 to 30 who received the YFV17D yellow fever vaccine. The sequencing here drew on PBMCs, taken on the day of the first yellow fever vaccination. The chain combines TRBV3-1 with TRBJ2-1, with 11 bases identical to TRBD2. Here the CDR3 reads CASSQEGWLAGGSYNEQFF. The CDR3 nucleotides read TGTGCCAGCAGCCAAGAGGGGTGGCTAGCGGGGGGCTCCTACAATGAGCAGTTCTTC.